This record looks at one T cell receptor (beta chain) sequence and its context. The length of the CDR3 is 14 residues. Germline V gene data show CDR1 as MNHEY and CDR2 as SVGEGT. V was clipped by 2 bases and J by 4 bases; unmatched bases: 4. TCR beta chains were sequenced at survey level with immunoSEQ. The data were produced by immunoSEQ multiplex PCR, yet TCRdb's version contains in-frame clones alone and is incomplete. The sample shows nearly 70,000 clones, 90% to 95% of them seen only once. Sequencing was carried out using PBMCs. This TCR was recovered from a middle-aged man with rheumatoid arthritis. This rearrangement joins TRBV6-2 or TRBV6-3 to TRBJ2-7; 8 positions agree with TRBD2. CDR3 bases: TGTGCCAGCAGTTACAGAGCGGGAGTTTACGAGCAGTACTTC. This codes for CASSYRAGVYEQYF.